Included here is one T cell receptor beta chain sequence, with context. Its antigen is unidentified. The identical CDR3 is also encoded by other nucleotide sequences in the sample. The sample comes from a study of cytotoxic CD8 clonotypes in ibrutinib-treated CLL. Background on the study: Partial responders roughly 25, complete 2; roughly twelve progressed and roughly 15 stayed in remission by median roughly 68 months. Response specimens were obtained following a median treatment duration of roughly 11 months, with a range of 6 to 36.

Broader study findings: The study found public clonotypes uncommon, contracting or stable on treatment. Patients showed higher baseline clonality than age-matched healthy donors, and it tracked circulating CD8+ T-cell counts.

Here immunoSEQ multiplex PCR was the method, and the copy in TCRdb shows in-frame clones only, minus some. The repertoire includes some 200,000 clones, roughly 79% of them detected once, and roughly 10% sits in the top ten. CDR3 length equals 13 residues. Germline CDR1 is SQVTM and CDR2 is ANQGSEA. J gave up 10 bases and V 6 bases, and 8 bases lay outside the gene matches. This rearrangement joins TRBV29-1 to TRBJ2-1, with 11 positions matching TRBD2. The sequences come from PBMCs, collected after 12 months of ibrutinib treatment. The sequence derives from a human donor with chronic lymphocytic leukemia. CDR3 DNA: TGCAGCGTGGCCGGACTAGCGGGCGGAGAGCAGTTCTTC. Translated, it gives CSVAGLAGGEQFF.